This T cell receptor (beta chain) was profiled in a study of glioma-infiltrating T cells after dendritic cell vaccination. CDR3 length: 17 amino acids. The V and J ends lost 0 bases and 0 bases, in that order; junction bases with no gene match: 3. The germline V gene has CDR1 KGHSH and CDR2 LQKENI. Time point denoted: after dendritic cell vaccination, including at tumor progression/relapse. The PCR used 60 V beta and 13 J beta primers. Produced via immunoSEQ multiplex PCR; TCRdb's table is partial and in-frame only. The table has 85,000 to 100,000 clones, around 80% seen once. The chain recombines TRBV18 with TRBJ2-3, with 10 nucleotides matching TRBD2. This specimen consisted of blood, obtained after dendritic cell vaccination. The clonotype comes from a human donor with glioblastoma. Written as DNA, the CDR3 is TGTGCCAGCTCACCACCGGGGACTAGCGTAAGCACAGATACGCAGTATTTT. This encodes CASSPPGTSVSTDTQYF.